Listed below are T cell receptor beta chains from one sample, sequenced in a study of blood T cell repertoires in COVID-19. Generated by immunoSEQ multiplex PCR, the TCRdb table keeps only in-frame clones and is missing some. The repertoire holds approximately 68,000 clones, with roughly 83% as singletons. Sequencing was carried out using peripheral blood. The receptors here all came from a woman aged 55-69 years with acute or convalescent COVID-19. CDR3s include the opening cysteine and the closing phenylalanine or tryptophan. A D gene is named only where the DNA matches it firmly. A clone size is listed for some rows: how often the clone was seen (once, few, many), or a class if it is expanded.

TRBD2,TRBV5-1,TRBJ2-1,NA,TGCGCCAGCAGCTTGTTTAGCGGGGGCCGGGAGCAGTTCTTC,CASSLFSGGREQFF
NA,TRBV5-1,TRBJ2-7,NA,TGCGCCAGCAGCTTGAGAGGCGGAGGGCGCGAGCAGTACTTC,CASSLRGGGREQYF
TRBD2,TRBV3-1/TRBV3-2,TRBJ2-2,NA,TGTGCCAGCAGCCAAGGACTAGCGGGTTCTTACACCGGGGAGCTGTTTTTT,CASSQGLAGSYTGELFF
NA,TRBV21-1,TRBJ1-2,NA,TGTGCCAGCAGCAAAGGGGGGGAGACGGGCTATGGCTACACCTTC,CASSKGGETGYGYTF
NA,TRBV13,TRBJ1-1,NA,TGTGCCAGCAGCTTAATAGGCGGAGAAGCTTTCTTT,CASSLIGGEAFF
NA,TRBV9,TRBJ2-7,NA,TGTGCCAGCAGCGTAGGAGGGATCCACGAGCAGTACTTC,CASSVGGIHEQYF
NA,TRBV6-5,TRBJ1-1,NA,TGTGCCAGCAGCCCCGGACATTCCGAAGCTTTCTTT,CASSPGHSEAFF
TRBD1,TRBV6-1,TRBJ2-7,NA,TGTGCCAGCAGTGAAGTGGGTCTGGGACAGGGGGCTGGAGAGCAGTACTTC,CASSEVGLGQGAGEQYF
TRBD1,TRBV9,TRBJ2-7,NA,TGTGCCAGCAGCGCCGGGACAGGGAACTACGAGCAGTACTTC,CASSAGTGNYEQYF
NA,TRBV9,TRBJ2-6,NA,TGTGCCAGCAGCGTAGATGGTAGCTCTGGGGCCAACGTCCTGACTTTC,CASSVDGSSGANVLTF
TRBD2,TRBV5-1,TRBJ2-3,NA,TGCGCCAGCAGCGAATTCGGACTAGCGGGGGCAGATACGCAGTATTTT,CASSEFGLAGADTQYF
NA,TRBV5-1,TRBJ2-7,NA,TGCGCCAGCAGGATCGGGTCAGTATCTTCCTACGAGCAGTACTTC,CASRIGSVSSYEQYF
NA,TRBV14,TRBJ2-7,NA,TGTGCCAGCAGCCAAGTACACCCCTACGAGCAGTACTTC,CASSQVHPYEQYF
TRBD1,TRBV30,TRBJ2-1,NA,TGTGTCGCCGGGACAGGGAGGAATGAGCAGTTCTTC,CVAGTGRNEQFF
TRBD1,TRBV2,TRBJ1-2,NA,TGTGCCAGCAGCCCAACAGGGGGCGCCCGGGGTTTCTATGGCTACACCTTC,CASSPTGGARGFYGYTF
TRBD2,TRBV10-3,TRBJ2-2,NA,TGTGCCATCAGTGACCCTGGTCAGGGACTAGTCCCCTCCGGGGAGCTGTTTTTT,CAISDPGQGLVPSGELFF
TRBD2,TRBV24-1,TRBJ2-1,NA,TGTGCCACCAGTCCTACTAGCGGGGGGCCTTTGTTGTTCTTC,CATSPTSGGPLLFF
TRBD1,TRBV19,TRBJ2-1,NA,TGTGCCAGTAGTTCCGGGACAGGGGCAAACAATGAGCAGTTCTTC,CASSSGTGANNEQFF
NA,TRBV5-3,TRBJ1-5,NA,TGTGCCAGAAGCTTGGCCCAGGGTCGAAGCAATCAGCCCCAGCATTTT,CARSLAQGRSNQPQHF
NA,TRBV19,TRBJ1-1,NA,TGTGCCAGTAGTTCCTGGGGGAGGGAGGGCACTGAAGCTTTCTTT,CASSSWGREGTEAFF
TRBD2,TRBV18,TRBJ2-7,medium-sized,TGTGCCAGCTCACCGGGGGGAGGGAACAAGCAGTACTTC,CASSPGGGNKQYF
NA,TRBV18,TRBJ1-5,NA,TGTGCCAGCTCACCTAACGACGGGGATCAGCCCCAGCATTTT,CASSPNDGDQPQHF
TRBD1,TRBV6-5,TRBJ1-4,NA,TGTGCCAGCAGCCCAGGACAGGTGTCGGAAAAACTGTTTTTT,CASSPGQVSEKLFF
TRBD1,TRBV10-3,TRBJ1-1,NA,TGTGCCATCAGTGAAGGACAGGGGACTGAAGCTTTCTTT,CAISEGQGTEAFF
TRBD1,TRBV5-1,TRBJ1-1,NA,TGCGCCAGCAGCCCTGGACAGGGAGGCACTGAAGCTTTCTTT,CASSPGQGGTEAFF
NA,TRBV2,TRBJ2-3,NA,TGTGCCAGCAGTATCGGGGTGAGCACAGATACGCAGTATTTT,CASSIGVSTDTQYF
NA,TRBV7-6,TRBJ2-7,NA,TGTGCCAGCAGCTTATTTTATGGGGGGAGGAACGAGCAGTACTTC,CASSLFYGGRNEQYF
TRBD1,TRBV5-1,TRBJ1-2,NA,TGCGCCAGCAGCCTCGGACAGGGGGGCTATGGCTACACCTTC,CASSLGQGGYGYTF
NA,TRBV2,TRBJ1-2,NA,TGTGCCAGCAGTGAATCTTTGGGGCGGAGTGGCTACACCTTC,CASSESLGRSGYTF
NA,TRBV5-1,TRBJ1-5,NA,TGCGCCAGCAGCTTAGGAGGGGGCAATCAGCCCCAGCATTTT,CASSLGGGNQPQHF
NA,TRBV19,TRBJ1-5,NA,TGTGCCACCACCTCCGACGGGACAAACAATCAGCCCCAGCATTTT,CATTSDGTNNQPQHF
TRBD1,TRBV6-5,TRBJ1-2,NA,TGTGCCAGCAAAGGGACAGGGAGGTATGGCTACACCTTC,CASKGTGRYGYTF
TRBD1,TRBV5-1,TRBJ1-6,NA,TGCGCCAGCAGCTTGCAATCAGGGGGTGTAGGTTCACCCCTCCACTTT,CASSLQSGGVGSPLHF
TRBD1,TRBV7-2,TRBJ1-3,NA,TGTGCCAGCAGCTCATACAGGGGTAGTGGAAACACCATATATTTT,CASSSYRGSGNTIYF
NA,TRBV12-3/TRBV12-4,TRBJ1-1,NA,TGTGCCAGCAGGGCCGGACAGAACACTGAAGCTTTCTTT,CASRAGQNTEAFF
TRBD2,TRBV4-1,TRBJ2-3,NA,TGCGCCAGCAGCCATCATGCCGGGGAGGGTCCAGATACGCAGTATTTT,CASSHHAGEGPDTQYF
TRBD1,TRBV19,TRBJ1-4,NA,TGTGCCAGTAGTACCCTAACGGGACAGGCTAATGAAAAACTGTTTTTT,CASSTLTGQANEKLFF
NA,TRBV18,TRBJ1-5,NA,TGTGCCAGCTCACCGGGCAACTCTAATCAGCCCCAGCATTTT,CASSPGNSNQPQHF
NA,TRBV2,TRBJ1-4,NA,TGTGCCAGCGAAGGTCTGGGGGGAGAAAAACTGTTTTTT,CASEGLGGEKLFF
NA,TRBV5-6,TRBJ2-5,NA,TGTGCCAGCAGCTTGGCCAGGGGGGCCCGAGAGACCCAGTACTTC,CASSLARGARETQYF
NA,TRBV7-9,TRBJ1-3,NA,TGTGCCAGCAGCCCTACTACAGGGACAGGAAACACCATATATTTT,CASSPTTGTGNTIYF
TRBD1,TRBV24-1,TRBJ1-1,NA,TGTGCCACCAGTGATATACAGGGGATGAACACTGAAGCTTTCTTT,CATSDIQGMNTEAFF
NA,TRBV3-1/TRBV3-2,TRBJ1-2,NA,TGTGCCAGCAGCCCCTACGGATCGAGGGGCTACACCTTC,CASSPYGSRGYTF
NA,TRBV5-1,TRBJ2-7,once,TGCGCCAGCGCGGGGGGACAGGGTGGATACGAGCAGTACTTC,CASAGGQGGYEQYF
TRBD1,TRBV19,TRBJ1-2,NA,TGTGCCAGCGGCATAACACAGGGGGGTGGCTACACCTTC,CASGITQGGGYTF
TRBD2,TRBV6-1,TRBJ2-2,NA,TGTGCCAGCAGTGAATATCCCTTCGGGGGGACGAACACCGGGGAGCTGTTTTTT,CASSEYPFGGTNTGELFF
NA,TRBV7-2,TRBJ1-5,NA,TGTGCCAGCAGCTCGCTGGTCGACAGATATCAGCCCCAGCATTTT,CASSSLVDRYQPQHF
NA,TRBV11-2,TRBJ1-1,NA,TGTGCCAGCAGCTTAGGTCCCGGTGAAGCTTTCTTT,CASSLGPGEAFF
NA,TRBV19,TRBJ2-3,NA,TGTGCCAGTAGTGTGGACTATCGCACAGATACGCAGTATTTT,CASSVDYRTDTQYF
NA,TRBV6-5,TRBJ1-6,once,TGTGCCAGCAGGGTACAGGGCTTGGGTTCACCCCTCCACTTT,CASRVQGLGSPLHF
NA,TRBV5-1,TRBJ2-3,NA,TGCGCCAGCAGCTTCGCCTTCGGGGGAGCCACAGATACGCAGTATTTT,CASSFAFGGATDTQYF
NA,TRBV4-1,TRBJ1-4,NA,TGCGCCAGCAGCCAAGGCATCACAGTGAATGAAAAACTGTTTTTT,CASSQGITVNEKLFF
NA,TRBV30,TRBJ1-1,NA,TGTGCCTGTTACTCCGGGATACGAAGCACTGAAGCTTTCTTT,CACYSGIRSTEAFF